Below, 26 T cell receptor beta chains from the same sample are listed, as sequenced in a study of cytomegalovirus exposure and HLA in healthy donors. 13 Jbeta primers and 60 Vbeta primers were used for the PCR. Some clones are missing from TCRdb's copy, which holds only in-frame ones; the method was immunoSEQ multiplex PCR. The listing contains more than 140,000 clones. The specimen was PBMCs. All receptors come from a woman in her late teens or twenties in good health and CMV-seronegative.

The chain recombines TRBV11-2 with TRBJ2-1, with TRBD2 matching 13 bases. The ends lost 6 bases at V and 7 bases at J; junction bases unmatched: 9. The germline CDR1 and CDR2 sequences are SGHAT and FQNNGV. CDR3 size: 16 residues. The CDR3 loop is CASRSSRTSGSNEQFF. The CDR3 DNA is TGTGCCAGCAGATCCTCGCGGACTAGCGGGAGTAATGAGCAGTTCTTC.

This sequence joins TRBV2 and TRBJ1-5; TRBD1 is a possible D gene (5 bases). In germline, CDR1 is SNHLY, CDR2 FYNNEI. The CDR3 is 12 amino acids. V lost 7 bases, J lost 4 bases, and 8 bases lay in between. The DNA of the CDR3 is TGTGCCAGCACGGAGGGGAATCAGCCCCAGCATTTT. Translating it yields CASTEGNQPQHF.

The chain employs TRBV27 and TRBJ1-2, with 8 nucleotides matching TRBD1. CDR3 length: 14 residues. Germline V gene data show CDR1 as MNHEY and CDR2 as SMNVEV (reference sequence). With V trimmed by 5 bases and J by 7 bases, 9 bases remained unmatched. The CDR3 DNA reads TGTGCCAGCAGTCCCTTCCAGGGGGCGCCTGGCTACACCTTC. Its translation is CASSPFQGAPGYTF.

The chain has TRBV11-3 and TRBJ2-2; TRBD2 agrees at 7 bases. This CDR3 comprises 15 residues. CDR1 and CDR2 from the germline V gene are SGHNT and YENEEA. The J segment lost 3 bases and the V segment lost 8 bases, leaving 9 bases of the junction unmatched. The chain's CDR3 is CASSQSGTDTGELFF. For the CDR3, the DNA is TGTGCCAGCTCTCAAAGCGGGACTGACACCGGGGAGCTGTTTTTT.

The rearrangement joins TRBV19 to TRBJ1-1, with D possibly being TRBD1 (5 bases). The V end was cut by 5 bases, the J end by 5 bases, with 18 bases between. This CDR3 is built from 15 residues. Germline-derived CDR1 and CDR2 are LNHDA and SQIVND (reference sequence). As DNA, the CDR3 is TGTGCCAGTAGTCCCAGGGAGGGGAGCAAGACTGAAGCTTTCTTT. Translating gives CASSPREGSKTEAFF.

This chain links TRBV11-3 with TRBJ2-3; 9 positions agree with TRBD2. The V segment lost 5 bases and the J segment 8 bases; nucleotides outside the gene matches: 8. The CDR3 covers 14 residues. CDR1 SGHNT and CDR2 YENEEA come from the germline V gene. CDR3 protein: CASSPGGAGGTQYF. CDR3 DNA: TGTGCCAGCAGCCCCGGGGGAGCGGGAGGTACGCAGTATTTT.

The rearrangement joins TRBV6-5 to TRBJ2-3, with D possibly being TRBD2 (6 bases). The germline V gene has CDR1 MNHEY and CDR2 SVGAGI. V lost 5 bases to trimming and J lost 2 bases, with 11 bases between them. CDR3 length: 14 residues. CDR3 in amino acids: CASSRDSYTDTQYF. DNA for the CDR3: TGTGCCAGCAGTAGGGACTCGTACACAGATACGCAGTATTTT.

The DNA of the CDR3 is TGTGCCAGCAGCTTAGTTGCAGGGAGCAATCAGCCCCAGCATTTT. Translating it yields CASSLVAGSNQPQHF. V usage is TRBV7-2 and J usage is TRBJ1-5; tentative D call: TRBD1 (5 bases). The CDR3 contains 15 residues. The V end lost 1 base, the J end lost 1 base, and 8 bases lay between the germline ends. The germline V gene encodes CDR1 SGHTA and CDR2 FQGNSA.

DNA for the CDR3: TGTGCCAGCAGCTTAGAGTCAGTTAATTCACCCCTCCACTTT. The encoded protein is CASSLESVNSPLHF. This sequence joins TRBV11-2 and TRBJ1-6; D unclear. CDR1 and CDR2 from the germline V gene are SGHAT and FQNNGV. The ends were cut back, 0 bases at V and 6 bases at J, with 6 bases in the middle. The CDR3 covers 14 residues. Based on the CDR3 plus reference TRBV11-2 and TRBJ1-6, the full variable domain is EAGVAQSPRYKIIEKRQSVAFWCNPISGHATLYWYQQILGQGPKLLIQFQNNGVVDDSQLPKDRFSAERLKGVDSTLKIQPAKLEDSAVYLCASSLESVNSPLHFGNGTRLTVT.

The J gene is TRBJ1-4, the V gene TRBV6-6; tentatively, D is TRBD1 (6 bases). This CDR3 spans 16 amino acids. Germline lookup yields CDR1 MNHNY and CDR2 SVGAGI (reference sequence). With 4 bases removed from V and 8 bases from J, the gap between germline ends came to 20 bases. CDR3 region: CASSSLLLQGREKLFF. The CDR3 DNA sequence: TGTGCCAGCAGTTCACTACTCCTACAGGGCAGGGAAAAACTGTTTTTT.

V is TRBV5-1 and J is TRBJ2-1; 8 bases match TRBD2. CDR1 and CDR2 (germline): SGHRS, YFSETQ. The CDR3 has 13 residues. The J segment lost 5 bases and the V segment lost 5 bases, leaving 3 bases of the junction unmatched. Written as DNA, the CDR3 is TGCGCCAGCAGACTAGCGGATAACAATGAGCAGTTCTTC. As protein: CASRLADNNEQFF. Full variable domain (outside the CDR3, taken from reference TRBV5-1 and TRBJ2-1): KAGVTQTPRYLIKTRGQQVTLSCSPISGHRSVSWYQQTPGQGLQFLFEYFSETQRNKGNFPGRFSGRQFSNSRSEMNVSTLELGDSALYLCASRLADNNEQFFGPGTRLTVL.

The chain recombines TRBV4-2 with TRBJ2-1; TRBD2 agrees at 12 bases. The trim removed 5 bases at V and 8 bases at J, leaving 10 bases unmatched. Germline V gene sequence: CDR1 LGHNA, CDR2 YNFKEQ. The CDR3 is 16 amino acids. The DNA of the CDR3 is TGTGCCAGCAGCAAGATGACTAGCGGGAGAGAGGATGAGCAGTTCTTC. Its protein product is CASSKMTSGREDEQFF.

The V gene is TRBV19, the J gene TRBJ1-2; 7 nucleotides line up with TRBD1. CDR3 length: 17 amino acids. The junction had 19 bases not matched to a gene; V was cut back by 7 bases and J by 5 bases. Germline V CDR1 and CDR2: LNHDA, SQIVND (reference sequence). In DNA form, the CDR3 reads TGTGCCAGTACCCCCCGCCAGGGGGTACGATCAGGATATGGCTACACCTTC. Amino acids: CASTPRQGVRSGYGYTF.

This chain links TRBV11-3 with TRBJ2-5; 11 bases align to TRBD2. Germline loops: CDR1 SGHNT, CDR2 YENEEA. CDR3 length equals 18 residues. After removal of 1 base from V and 2 bases from J, the junction contained 9 bases not matched to a gene. The CDR3 loop is CASSLGVMTSGAQETQYF. DNA of the CDR3: TGTGCCAGCAGCTTAGGGGTCATGACTAGCGGGGCACAAGAGACCCAGTACTTC.

DNA of the CDR3: TGTGCCACCAGCGCAAAACAGGGTAGTCCAGATACGCAGTATTTT. It specifies CATSAKQGSPDTQYF. This chain connects TRBV15 to TRBJ2-3; tentative D call: TRBD1 (6 bases). The V and J ends lost 5 bases and 4 bases respectively, with 16 bases between them. Per the germline V gene, CDR1 is LNHNV and CDR2 is YYDKDF (reference sequence). The CDR3 covers 15 residues.

This sequence joins TRBV19 and TRBJ2-7; tentative D call: TRBD2 (6 bases). The CDR3 length is 15 residues. Per germline, CDR1 LNHDA and CDR2 SQIVND (reference sequence). The V end was cut by 6 bases, the J end by 0 bases, with 15 bases between. The CDR3 DNA reads as TGTGCCAGTAGAGACGGGACTTCCAACTCCTACGAGCAGTACGTC. This sequence encodes CASRDGTSNSYEQYV.

The rearrangement joins TRBV15 to TRBJ2-1; D unclear. CDR3 length: 11 residues. Trimming took 0 bases from V and 9 from J, leaving 3 bases between them. Per the germline V gene, CDR1 is LNHNV and CDR2 is YYDKDF (reference sequence). The CDR3 sequence is CATSRDLEQFF. CDR3 DNA: TGTGCCACCAGCAGAGATCTTGAGCAGTTCTTC.

The V call is TRBV2, the J call TRBJ2-3; 14 nucleotides align to TRBD2. Germline lookup yields CDR1 SNHLY and CDR2 FYNNEI. Trimming removed 8 bases from V and 2 bases from J; junction bases left unmatched: 6. The CDR3 covers 16 residues. CDR3 nucleotides: TGTGCCAGCCAGGGGACTAGCGGGAGTAACACAGATACGCAGTATTTT. Its translation: CASQGTSGSNTDTQYF.

The V and J genes are TRBV19 and TRBJ1-5, with 7 bases aligning to TRBD1. The germline gives CDR1 LNHDA, CDR2 SQIVND (reference sequence). With 5 bases clipped from V and 2 bases from J, the junction kept 3 bases outside the gene matches. The CDR3 sequence is 14 residues long. The CDR3 loop reads CASSGTAGNQPQHF. CDR3 in DNA: TGTGCCAGTAGTGGGACAGCGGGCAATCAGCCCCAGCATTTT.

The chain employs TRBV9 and TRBJ1-4; 7 bases align to TRBD1. Germline CDR1 is SGDLS and CDR2 is YYNGEE. The CDR3 is 16 amino acids. The V gene end was trimmed by 4 bases and the J gene end by 8 bases; junction bases not matched to a gene: 14. The CDR3 coding sequence is TGTGCCAGCAGCCCTAGACAGGGACCGTCCGAGGAAAAACTGTTTTTT. It encodes CASSPRQGPSEEKLFF.

The rearrangement uses TRBV6-5 and TRBJ2-7, with 8 positions matching TRBD2. Germline lookup yields CDR1 MNHEY and CDR2 SVGAGI. The CDR3 is 14 residues long. J lost 5 bases, V lost 5 bases, and 8 bases had no gene match. The DNA of the CDR3 is TGTGCCAGCAGTCAAGGCGGGGGGAGCAACGAGCAGTACTTC. Translated: CASSQGGGSNEQYF.

The chain recombines TRBV5-5 with TRBJ1-2; D possibly corresponds to TRBD1 (5 bases). The CDR3 loop spans 13 amino acids. V dropped 3 bases and J dropped 7 bases, with 13 bases sitting between them. From germline, CDR1 is SGHKS and CDR2 YYEKEE (reference sequence). The chain's CDR3 is CASSSGLESGYTF. The CDR3, as DNA: TGTGCCAGCAGCTCGGGACTGGAGTCTGGCTACACCTTC.

This chain joins TRBV9 and TRBJ2-2; TRBD1 matches 10 bases. Losses at the gene ends were 3 bases for V and 5 bases for J; bases not matched to a gene: 7. This CDR3 region has 16 residues. The germline gives CDR1 SGDLS, CDR2 YYNGEE. In DNA, the CDR3 is TGTGCCAGCAGCGCGGGACAGGGGCTGGGGACCGGGGAGCTGTTTTTT. Encoded protein: CASSAGQGLGTGELFF.

The chain has TRBV7-6 and TRBJ2-3, with 7 bases fitting TRBD2. The junction had 11 bases not matched to a gene; V was cut back by 5 bases and J by 3 bases. Germline V gives CDR1 SGHVS, CDR2 FNYEAQ. The CDR3 contains 16 residues. This CDR3 is CASSPRGGPTTDTQYF. The CDR3, as DNA: TGTGCCAGCAGCCCTCGGGGAGGGCCAACGACAGATACGCAGTATTTT.

The rearrangement links TRBV30 to TRBJ2-7, with a tentative D call TRBD2 (6 bases). The CDR3 contains 17 residues. Germline V gene lookup returns CDR1 GTSNPN and CDR2 SVGIG (reference sequence). Trimming removed 0 bases at V and 0 bases at J, with 18 bases between. In DNA, the CDR3 is TGTGCCTGGAGTGTTAGATCATTTAGCGGTAGCTCCTACGAGCAGTACTTC. This encodes CAWSVRSFSGSSYEQYF. Drawing the rest from reference TRBV30 and TRBJ2-7, the complete variable domain is SQTIHQWPATLVQPVGSPLSLECTVEGTSNPNLYWYRQAAGRGLQLLFYSVGIGQISSEVPQNLSASRPQDRQFILSSKKLLLSDSGFYLCAWSVRSFSGSSYEQYFGPGTRLTVT.

The V call is TRBV2, the J call TRBJ2-1; 9 nucleotides line up with TRBD2. Germline V gene sequence: CDR1 SNHLY, CDR2 FYNNEI. The trim removed 3 bases at V and 8 bases at J, leaving 11 bases unmatched. The CDR3 consists of 16 residues. The CDR3 DNA reads as TGTGCCAGCAGTGAGGAGGGTAGCGGGAGTACGTATGAGCAGTTCTTC. The encoded protein is CASSEEGSGSTYEQFF.